This record concerns one T cell receptor beta chain sequence. Its antigen remains unknown. Looked up from germline, CDR1 is ENHRY and CDR2 is SYGVKD. CDR3 length: 13 amino acids. Starting material for each TCR library was 3,000 to 3,500 ng of total RNA. Molecular identifiers with 6-nucleotide sample barcodes were added during cDNA synthesis via template switching. From its re-call of the 5' RACE reads, TCRdb lists each CDR3 protein once, without DNA. This specimen shows about 420,000 distinct CDR3 sequences; the ten leading clones hold under 3%. The data stem from a study of monozygotic twins with inflammatory bowel disease. Whole-study results and caveats: Discordant twins showed the same repertoire similarity as concordant twins, possibly from limited power. Among T cells, the various subtypes were not distinguishable.

This sequence joins TRBV10-3 and TRBJ2-5; TCRdb's D gene call, TRBD1, goes unchecked for lack of DNA. Material for sequencing was blood. The origin of this receptor is a human donor with ulcerative colitis or Crohn's disease, or a healthy co-twin of an affected twin (not recorded which). CDR3 sequence reads: CAISEDRGETQYF.